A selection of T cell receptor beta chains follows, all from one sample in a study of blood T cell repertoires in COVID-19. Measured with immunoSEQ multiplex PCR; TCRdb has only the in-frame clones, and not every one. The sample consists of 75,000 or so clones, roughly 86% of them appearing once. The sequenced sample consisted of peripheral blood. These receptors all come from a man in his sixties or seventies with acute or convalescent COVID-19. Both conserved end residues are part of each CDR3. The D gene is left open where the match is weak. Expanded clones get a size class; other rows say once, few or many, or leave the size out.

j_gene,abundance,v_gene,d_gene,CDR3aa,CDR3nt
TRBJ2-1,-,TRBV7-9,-,CASSPGGRGDEQFF,TGTGCCAGCTCCCCGGGGGGCCGGGGGGATGAGCAGTTCTTC
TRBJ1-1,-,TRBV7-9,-,CASSLAQQGNAFF,TGTGCCAGCAGCTTAGCTCAACAGGGAAACGCTTTCTTT
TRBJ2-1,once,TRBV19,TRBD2,CASSTLAGVYNEQFF,TGTGCCAGTAGTACCCTAGCGGGAGTCTACAATGAGCAGTTCTTC
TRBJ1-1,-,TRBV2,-,CASSPTDMNTEAFF,TGTGCCAGCAGTCCGACAGATATGAACACTGAAGCTTTCTTT
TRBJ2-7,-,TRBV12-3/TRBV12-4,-,CASSLKTSYEQYF,TGTGCCAGCAGTCTTAAGACTAGTTACGAGCAGTACTTC
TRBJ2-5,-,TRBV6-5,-,CASSLRDSQETQYF,TGTGCCAGCAGCCTTCGGGACTCCCAGGAGACCCAGTACTTC
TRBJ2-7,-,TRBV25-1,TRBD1,CASLVSQQGLLYEQYF,TGTGCCAGCCTGGTGTCCCAACAGGGGCTCCTGTACGAGCAGTACTTC
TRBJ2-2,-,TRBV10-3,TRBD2,CATRGTSDDTGELFF,TGTGCCACCAGGGGGACTAGCGACGACACCGGGGAGCTGTTTTTT
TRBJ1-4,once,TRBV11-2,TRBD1,CASSLSWKGAGEKLFF,TGTGCCAGCAGCTTATCATGGAAGGGGGCCGGTGAAAAACTGTTTTTT
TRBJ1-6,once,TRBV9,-,CASSVGPSQRGNSPLHF,TGTGCCAGCAGCGTAGGCCCCAGCCAGCGGGGTAATTCACCCCTCCACTTT
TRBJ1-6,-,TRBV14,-,CASSQAVDNSPLHF,TGTGCCAGCAGCCAAGCAGTGGATAATTCACCCCTCCACTTT
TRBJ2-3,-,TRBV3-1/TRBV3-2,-,CASSQADLRGTDTQYF,TGTGCCAGCAGCCAAGCTGACCTAAGAGGGACAGATACGCAGTATTTT
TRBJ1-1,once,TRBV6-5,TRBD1,CASSRRGTGSTEAFF,TGTGCCAGCAGCCGACGCGGGACAGGTAGCACTGAAGCTTTCTTT
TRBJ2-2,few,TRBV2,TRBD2,CASSVVAGESGELFF,TGTGCCAGCAGTGTGGTAGCGGGAGAATCCGGGGAGCTGTTTTTT
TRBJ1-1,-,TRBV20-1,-,CSASSFRERVNEAFF,TGCAGTGCTAGTAGTTTCCGAGAACGAGTTAATGAAGCTTTCTTT
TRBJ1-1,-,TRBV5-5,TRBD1,CASSSRDRVTEAFF,TGTGCCAGCAGCTCCCGGGACAGGGTCACTGAAGCTTTCTTT
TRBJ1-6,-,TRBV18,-,CASSHSQGSLNSPLHF,TGTGCCAGCTCACATTCGCAGGGAAGTTTGAATTCACCCCTCCACTTT
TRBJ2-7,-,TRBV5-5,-,CASSFGTLLYEQYF,TGTGCCAGCAGCTTCGGGACTCTCCTCTACGAGCAGTACTTC
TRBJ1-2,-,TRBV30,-,CAWSRAGANYGYTF,TGTGCCTGGAGTCGAGCAGGCGCTAACTATGGCTACACCTTC
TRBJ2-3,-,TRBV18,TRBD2,CASSPLGTSHTDTQYF,TGTGCCAGCTCACCACTTGGGACTAGCCACACAGATACGCAGTATTTT
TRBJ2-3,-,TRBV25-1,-,CASSGYTDTQYF,TGTGCCAGCAGTGGTTACACAGATACGCAGTATTTT
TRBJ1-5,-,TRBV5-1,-,CASREGGASNQPQHF,TGCGCCAGCCGGGAGGGGGGTGCTAGCAATCAGCCCCAGCATTTT
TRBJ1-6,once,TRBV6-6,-,CASSPPQGINSPLHF,TGTGCCAGCAGCCCTCCGCAGGGTATCAATTCACCCCTCCACTTT
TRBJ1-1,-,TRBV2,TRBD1,CASTPGTGDTEAFF,TGTGCCAGCACCCCCGGGACAGGGGACACTGAAGCTTTCTTT
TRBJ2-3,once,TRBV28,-,CASSPRGLINTDTQYF,TGTGCCAGCAGCCCAAGGGGACTGATAAACACAGATACGCAGTATTTT
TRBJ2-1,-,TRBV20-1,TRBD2,CSASLAGFYEQFF,TGCAGTGCTAGTCTAGCGGGGTTCTATGAGCAGTTCTTC
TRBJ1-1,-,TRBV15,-,CATSRDQVKMAVAFF,TGTGCCACCAGCAGAGATCAGGTAAAAATGGCCGTTGCTTTCTTT
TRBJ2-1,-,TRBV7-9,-,CASSLAWGGHNEQFF,TGTGCCAGCAGCTTAGCTTGGGGGGGCCACAATGAGCAGTTCTTC
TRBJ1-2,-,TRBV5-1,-,CASSLDVSNYGYTF,TGCGCCAGCAGCTTGGACGTTAGTAACTATGGCTACACCTTC
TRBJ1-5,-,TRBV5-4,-,CATSGGTGGGNQPQHF,TGTGCCACCTCCGGGGGGACTGGGGGAGGCAATCAGCCCCAGCATTTT
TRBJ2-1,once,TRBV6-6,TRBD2,CATGTSGSISYNEQFF,TGTGCCACCGGGACTAGCGGGAGTATCTCCTACAATGAGCAGTTCTTC
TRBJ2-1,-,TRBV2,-,CASSEWALRDNEQFF,TGTGCCAGCAGTGAATGGGCCCTCCGCGACAATGAGCAGTTCTTC
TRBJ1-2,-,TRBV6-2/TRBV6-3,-,CASSYGGYYGYTF,TGTGCCAGCAGTTACGGGGGCTACTATGGCTACACCTTC
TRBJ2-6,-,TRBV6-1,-,CASSEMTGILSGANVLTF,TGTGCCAGCAGTGAAATGACAGGCATCCTCTCTGGGGCCAACGTCCTGACTTTC
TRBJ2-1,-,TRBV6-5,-,CASRSAGLGYNEQFF,TGTGCCAGCAGATCAGCGGGTCTGGGGTACAATGAGCAGTTCTTC
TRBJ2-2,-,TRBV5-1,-,CASNARPNTGELFF,TGCGCCAGCAATGCTAGACCGAACACCGGGGAGCTGTTTTTT
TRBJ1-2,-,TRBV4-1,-,CASSQVQGSSYGYTF,TGCGCCAGCAGCCAAGTTCAGGGGTCCAGCTATGGCTACACCTTC
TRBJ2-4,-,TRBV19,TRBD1,CASSIATGGKNIQYF,TGTGCCAGTAGTATAGCGACAGGGGGGAAAAACATTCAGTACTTC
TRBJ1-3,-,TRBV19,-,CASKRQPYSGNTIYF,TGTGCCAGTAAGAGACAGCCCTACTCTGGAAACACCATATATTTT
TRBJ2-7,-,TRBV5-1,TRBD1,CASSSGQGPYEQYF,TGCGCCAGCAGCTCGGGACAGGGTCCCTACGAGCAGTACTTC
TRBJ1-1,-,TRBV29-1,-,CSVADPRGTEAFF,TGCAGCGTTGCAGACCCAAGGGGAACTGAAGCTTTCTTT
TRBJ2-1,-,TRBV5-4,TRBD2,CASSLAGGAYNEQFF,TGTGCCAGCAGCTTGGCGGGAGGAGCCTACAATGAGCAGTTCTTC
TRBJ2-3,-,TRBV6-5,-,CASRAAISTDTQYF,TGTGCCAGCAGGGCGGCTATAAGCACAGATACGCAGTATTTT
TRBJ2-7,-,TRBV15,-,CATSREPLLAGADSYEQYF,TGTGCCACCAGCAGAGAACCACTTTTGGCAGGGGCCGATTCTTACGAGCAGTACTTC
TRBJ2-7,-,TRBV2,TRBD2,CASSELAGVVEYF,TGTGCCAGCAGTGAGCTAGCGGGAGTGGTAGAGTACTTC
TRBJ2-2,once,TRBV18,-,CASSPPPGQLAGELFF,TGTGCCAGCTCACCACCTCCGGGACAATTAGCCGGGGAGCTGTTTTTT
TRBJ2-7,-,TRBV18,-,CASSPARGEQYF,TGTGCCAGCTCACCAGCAAGAGGGGAGCAGTACTTC
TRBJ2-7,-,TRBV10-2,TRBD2,CASSESRLLGLAGVRRSYEQYF,TGCGCCAGCAGTGAGTCGAGACTTTTAGGACTAGCGGGAGTGCGCCGCTCCTACGAGCAGTACTTC
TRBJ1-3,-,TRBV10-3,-,CAISETSGGTSGNTIYF,TGTGCCATCAGTGAGACATCTGGCGGAACCTCTGGAAACACCATATATTTT
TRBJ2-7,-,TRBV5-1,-,CASSPSDSLGYEQYF,TGCGCCAGCAGCCCCTCGGACAGCCTGGGCTACGAGCAGTACTTC
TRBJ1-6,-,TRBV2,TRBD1,CASRNRDSSYNSPLHF,TGTGCCAGCAGGAACCGGGACAGCTCCTATAATTCACCCCTCCACTTT
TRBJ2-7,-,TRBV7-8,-,CASSLPGRAYEQYF,TGTGCCAGCAGCTTACCGGGCAGGGCCTACGAGCAGTACTTC
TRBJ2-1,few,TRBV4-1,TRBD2,CASSQDIAGGIHEQFF,TGCGCCAGCAGCCAAGATATCGCGGGGGGCATCCATGAGCAGTTCTTC
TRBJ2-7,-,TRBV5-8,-,CASSSLYEQYF,TGTGCCAGCAGCTCCCTCTACGAGCAGTACTTC